Shown below are 2 T cell receptor beta chains from a single sample sequenced in a study of cytomegalovirus exposure and HLA in healthy donors. 13 Jbeta primers and 60 Vbeta primers were used for the PCR. Produced via immunoSEQ multiplex PCR; TCRdb's table is partial and in-frame only. Of 100,000 to 150,000 clones in the sample, 80% were seen once. Sequenced input: PBMCs. Receptors were obtained from a young man in good health and CMV-seropositive.

The CDR3 DNA reads as TGTGCCAGCAGTTTTCAATCCCCGGGCAGGGCCGTGCTTTTTAGGAACTATGGCTACACCTTC. Residues: CASSFQSPGRAVLFRNYGYTF. The rearrangement joins TRBV27 to TRBJ1-2; a weak D match, TRBD1 (5 bases). Germline V gene lookup returns CDR1 MNHEY and CDR2 SMNVEV (reference sequence). The length of the CDR3 is 21 residues. Trimming removed 3 bases from V and 2 bases from J, with 31 bases in between.

This clone was detected once. The chain employs TRBV9 and TRBJ2-5; TRBD2 matches 9 bases. The germline CDR1 and CDR2 sequences are SGDLS and YYNGEE. The CDR3 runs 14 residues. J gave up 5 bases and V 2 bases, and 4 bases lay outside the gene matches. In nucleotides, the CDR3 is TGTGCCAGCAGCGTTAGCGGGGGAGTCGAGACCCAGTACTTC. This translates into CASSVSGGVETQYF. The variable domain in full, completed from reference TRBV9 and TRBJ2-5, reads DSGVTQTPKHLITATGQRVTLRCSPRSGDLSVYWYQQSLDQGLQFLIQYYNGEERAKGNILERFSAQQFPDLHSELNLSSLELGDSALYFCASSVSGGVETQYFGPGTRLLVL.